Listed below are T cell receptor beta chains from one sample, sequenced in a study of post-analysis software for immune sequencing data. TCRdb reanalysed the PCR reads using MiXCR and keeps one entry per CDR3 protein. The profile shows 400,000 to 500,000 distinct CDR3 sequences, more than 30% of them singletons. Specimen: blood. These receptors were taken from a girl aged 2 to 9 with multiple sclerosis. Each CDR3 is given with its conserved first and last residue. The order of the fields is D gene, V gene, J gene, clone size, CDR3 DNA, CDR3 protein. The D gene is left open where the match is weak. The size field is filled for only some rows; it gives once, few, many or a size class.

TRBD2	TRBV6-2/TRBV6-3	TRBJ2-7	.	TGTGCCAGCAGTTACCGAAAGCGGGGTCCCTACGAGCAGTACTTC	CASSYRKRGPYEQYF
TRBD2	TRBV5-5	TRBJ2-3	.	TGTGCCAGCAGCCCTCTAGGACTAGCGGGAACAGATACGCAGTATTTT	CASSPLGLAGTDTQYF
TRBD1	TRBV7-2	TRBJ1-2	.	TGTGCCAGCAGCTTAAGGACAGGATGGCGGAACTATGGCTACGCCTTC	CASSLRTGWRNYGYAF
.	TRBV2	TRBJ2-1	few	TGTGCCATGATCGTCGTCGGGGCCCCCTACAATGAGCAGTTCTTC	CAMIVVGAPYNEQFF
TRBD2	TRBV20-1	TRBJ2-3	many	TGCAGTGCTAGAGGTGTGCTAGCGGGGGGGCCGATCCCAGATACGCAGTATTTT	CSARGVLAGGPIPDTQYF
.	TRBV28	TRBJ2-1	.	TGTGCCAGCAGTTTACCGCAGGGGACCAATGAGCAGTTCTTC	CASSLPQGTNEQFF
.	TRBV5-1	TRBJ2-7	few	TGCGCCAGCAGCTTGATTCGGGACGGACCCTACGAGCAGTACTTC	CASSLIRDGPYEQYF
TRBD2	TRBV20-1	TRBJ2-4	once	TGCAGTGCTAGCCCCTTAGCGGGGGGGCGGGAGGACATTCAGTACTTC	CSASPLAGGREDIQYF
.	TRBV28	TRBJ2-6	.	TGTGCCAGCAGTTTCGGGGCCTATAGGGCCAACGTCCTGACTTTC	CASSFGAYRANVLTF
.	TRBV7-8	TRBJ2-7	.	TGTGCCAGCAGCTCAGGAGCCGGCATCTACGAGCAGTACTTC	CASSSGAGIYEQYF
TRBD1	TRBV4-1	TRBJ2-7	few	TGCGCCAGCAGCCAGGACAGGGAGTACGAGCAGTACTTC	CASSQDREYEQYF
.	TRBV12-3/TRBV12-4	TRBJ1-1	.	TGTGCCAGCAGTTTAGGGGGCTGGACTGAAGCTTTCTTT	CASSLGGWTEAFF
.	TRBV4-3	TRBJ1-2	few	TGCGCCAGCAGCCGATTTAGGGGGGAAACTAACTATGGCTACACCTTC	CASSRFRGETNYGYTF
TRBD2	TRBV28	TRBJ2-7	.	TGTGCCAGCACCACTAGCGGGAACTCCTACGAGCAGTACTTC	CASTTSGNSYEQYF
TRBD1	TRBV12-3/TRBV12-4	TRBJ1-5	.	TGTGCCAGCAGTGACCCCGGACAGGGAGGCAATCAGCCCCAGCATTTT	CASSDPGQGGNQPQHF
.	TRBV9	TRBJ2-7	few	TGTGCCAGCAGCGTAGGGATTTCGGCCTACGAGCAGTACTTC	CASSVGISAYEQYF
TRBD2	TRBV7-2	TRBJ2-7	.	TGTGCCAGCAGCTTCAAGCGGGAGGGCTCCTACGAGCAGTACTTC	CASSFKREGSYEQYF
TRBD1	TRBV7-3	TRBJ2-2	.	TGTGCCAGCAGCTTAGGTGGGACAGGGATTTCCGGGGAGCTGTTTTTT	CASSLGGTGISGELFF